This T cell receptor beta chain was sequenced in a study of OX40 agonist ivuxolimab in advanced cancers. Study summary: Patients in the trial were receiving intravenous ivuxolimab every 2 weeks, at doses of 0.01 to 10 mg/kg.

Trimming took 3 bases from V and 1 from J, leaving 15 bases between them. CDR3 length equals 16 residues. CDR1 is LNHDA, CDR2 SQIVND, per germline (reference sequence). Produced via immunoSEQ multiplex PCR; TCRdb's table is partial and in-frame only. In the table there are some 19,000 clones, roughly nine tenths of which are singletons. The specimen comprised CD4+ or CD8+ T cells sorted from blood, sampled in a trial of the OX40 agonist ivuxolimab. The genes are TRBV19 and TRBJ1-1; possible D gene TRBD1, 5 bases. This receptor was taken from an adult with an advanced solid tumor such as melanoma, head and neck, liver or kidney cancer. In DNA, the CDR3 is TGTGCCAGTAGTATTGGGACGGGGCCGTCGAACACTGAAGCTTTCTTT. Translating gives CASSIGTGPSNTEAFF.